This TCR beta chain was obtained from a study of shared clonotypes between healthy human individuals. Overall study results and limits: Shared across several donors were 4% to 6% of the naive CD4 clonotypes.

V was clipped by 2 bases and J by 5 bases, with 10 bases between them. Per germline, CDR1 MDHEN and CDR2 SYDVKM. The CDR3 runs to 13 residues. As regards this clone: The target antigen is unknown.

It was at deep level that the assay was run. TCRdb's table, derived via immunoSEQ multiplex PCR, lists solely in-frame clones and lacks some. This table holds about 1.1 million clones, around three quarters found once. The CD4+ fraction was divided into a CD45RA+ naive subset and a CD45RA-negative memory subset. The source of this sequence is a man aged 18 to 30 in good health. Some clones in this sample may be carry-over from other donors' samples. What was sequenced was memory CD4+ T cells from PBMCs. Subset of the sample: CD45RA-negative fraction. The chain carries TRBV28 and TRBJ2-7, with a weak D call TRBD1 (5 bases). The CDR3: CASSLPGKDEQYF. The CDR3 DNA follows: TGTGCCAGCAGTTTACCAGGGAAAGACGAGCAGTACTTC.